This TCR beta chain was captured by sequencing in a study of regulatory T cells in long-lasting Graves disease. Study-level information: Antithyroid drugs had been given to newly diagnosed Graves' patients for under 3 months.

Both iRepertoire HTBI primers and Arm-PCR of CDR3 regions were used to build the TCR beta libraries. TCRdb fed the multiplex PCR reads into MiXCR, producing one record per CDR3 protein. Of 410,000 or so distinct CDR3 sequences in the sample, 14% to 15% were seen once. A few counts support this clonotype. Time point here: newly diagnosed GD, antithyroid drugs for less than 3 months. The TCR library was made from RNA that had been extracted from PBMCs in TRIzol. The same sample was also used in a study of T cells in Graves' hyperthyroidism and ophthalmopathy. That report notes: A median about 6.2 months before onset, the model predicted ophthalmopathy.

The sample consisted of peripheral blood mononuclear cells (PBMCs), taken at new diagnosis, from a patient treated with antithyroid drugs. The sequence came from a woman younger than 45 with Graves disease.

The CDR3, as DNA: TGTGCCAGCAGCTTAGCAGTTGGGGTGAACACTGAAGCTTTCTTT. Protein: CASSLAVGVNTEAFF. The chain is built from TRBV7-9 and TRBJ1-1; D call uncertain. The CDR3 is made up of 15 amino acids. V lost 0 bases and J 0 bases, leaving 8 bases between the germline ends. CDR1 SEHNR and CDR2 FQNEAQ come from the germline V gene (reference sequence).